The present entry profiles one T cell receptor beta chain with its context. This clonotype was observed many times. What this receptor recognizes is not known. Base qualities are not at hand, and no much larger clone is one base apart. The entry originates in a study of regulatory T cells in long-lasting Graves disease (dated by TCRdb to the early 2020s). Describing the broader study: In the newly diagnosed Graves' disease group, patients had been taking antithyroid drugs for less than 3 months. Persistent Graves' disease patients were compared with newly diagnosed Graves' disease patients by peripheral blood TCR sequencing and RNA sequencing. The study was conducted in China and was registered as a clinical trial. A total of around 35 samples underwent TCR sequencing, from roughly 13 patients with persistent Graves' disease and roughly 20 patients with newly diagnosed Graves' disease.

The library came from multiplex PCR. Sequenced on an Illumina HiSeq 4000. TCR beta libraries were built with iRepertoire HTBI primers and Arm-PCR amplification of CDR3 regions. Before sequencing, the PCR products underwent gel purification. On the study's bioinformatics: Gene usage analysis of CDR3 amino acid clonotypes relied on the approximately 68 TRBV and about 15 TRBJ segments identified across samples. COPE and FqMerger were used to merge the filtered high-quality paired reads into contigs. BLAST was used to align contigs to IMGT TRBV, TRBD and TRBJ reference genes, and CDR3 was defined according to IMGT. Clonotypes above 0.1% frequency were classified as highly expanded clones. Shannon entropy served as the measure of repertoire diversity, while the Gini coefficient captured V-J evenness. A clonotype found in more than one individual was treated as public. TCRdb reanalyzed the raw reads on its own, using fastp at Q25 for trimming and MiXCR for clone calling, and kept in-frame beta chains. Entries that share a CDR3 protein sequence are merged under the most common genes and DNA. TCRdb's processing, not the authors', yielded these V and J calls. Present in this sample are 200,000 to 250,000 distinct CDR3 sequences, around 16% of which were seen just once. The ten biggest clones cover 22% of the sample.

CDR1 and CDR2 were assigned from the germline V gene as MDHEN and SYDVKM. Compared with germline, V lacks 8 bases and J lacks 0 bases; bases without a gene match: 11. The CDR3 contains 17 residues, cysteine and phenylalanine counted. The retained sequence is limited to the CDR3, 51 bases, with the frame set at the first base. The sample's time point label is to be understood as: newly diagnosed GD, antithyroid drugs for less than 3 months. For both TCR sequencing and RNA sequencing, RNA was extracted from PBMCs using TRIzol. The diagnosis of Graves' disease followed American Thyroid Association guidelines. Patients for the study were recruited at an endocrinology department in Xi'an, China. Each patient gave 7 to 9.5 milliliters of peripheral blood, collected in an EDTA anticoagulant tube. Ficoll Paque Plus density gradient separation was used to isolate PBMCs, and no further T cell sorting was done. An Agilent 2100 Bioanalyzer and agarose gel were used to check RNA quality, and a NanoDrop 2000 was used to measure RNA concentration.

Results the study describes overall, beyond this receptor: Sequencing and analysis were limited to the TCR beta chain. As a limitation, the authors acknowledged that the small sample size may reduce accuracy. More public clonotypes were shared among persistent patients (approximately 3,000) than among newly diagnosed patients (more than 950). Because the primary lesion, thyroid tissue, could not be accessed, the study looked at peripheral blood alone. Lower TCR Shannon entropy and fewer highly expanded clones were observed in persistent Graves' disease patients than in newly diagnosed patients, which suggested clonal expansion. Preferential use of TRBV28, TRBJ1-2 and TRBJ2-5 was observed in persistent disease, whereas TRBV20-1 and TRBJ2-1 were favored in newly diagnosed disease.

This TCR was sampled from a female donor with Graves disease. The V and J genes are TRBV28 and TRBJ2-4; the junction holds 9 bases that match TRBD1. The sample in question was peripheral blood mononuclear cells (PBMCs), obtained at new diagnosis, from a patient treated with antithyroid drugs. This receptor carries the CDR3 CASRDRVYVAAKNIQYF. The bases are TGTGCCAGCCGGGACAGGGTTTATGTGGCAGCCAAAAACATTCAGTACTTC.